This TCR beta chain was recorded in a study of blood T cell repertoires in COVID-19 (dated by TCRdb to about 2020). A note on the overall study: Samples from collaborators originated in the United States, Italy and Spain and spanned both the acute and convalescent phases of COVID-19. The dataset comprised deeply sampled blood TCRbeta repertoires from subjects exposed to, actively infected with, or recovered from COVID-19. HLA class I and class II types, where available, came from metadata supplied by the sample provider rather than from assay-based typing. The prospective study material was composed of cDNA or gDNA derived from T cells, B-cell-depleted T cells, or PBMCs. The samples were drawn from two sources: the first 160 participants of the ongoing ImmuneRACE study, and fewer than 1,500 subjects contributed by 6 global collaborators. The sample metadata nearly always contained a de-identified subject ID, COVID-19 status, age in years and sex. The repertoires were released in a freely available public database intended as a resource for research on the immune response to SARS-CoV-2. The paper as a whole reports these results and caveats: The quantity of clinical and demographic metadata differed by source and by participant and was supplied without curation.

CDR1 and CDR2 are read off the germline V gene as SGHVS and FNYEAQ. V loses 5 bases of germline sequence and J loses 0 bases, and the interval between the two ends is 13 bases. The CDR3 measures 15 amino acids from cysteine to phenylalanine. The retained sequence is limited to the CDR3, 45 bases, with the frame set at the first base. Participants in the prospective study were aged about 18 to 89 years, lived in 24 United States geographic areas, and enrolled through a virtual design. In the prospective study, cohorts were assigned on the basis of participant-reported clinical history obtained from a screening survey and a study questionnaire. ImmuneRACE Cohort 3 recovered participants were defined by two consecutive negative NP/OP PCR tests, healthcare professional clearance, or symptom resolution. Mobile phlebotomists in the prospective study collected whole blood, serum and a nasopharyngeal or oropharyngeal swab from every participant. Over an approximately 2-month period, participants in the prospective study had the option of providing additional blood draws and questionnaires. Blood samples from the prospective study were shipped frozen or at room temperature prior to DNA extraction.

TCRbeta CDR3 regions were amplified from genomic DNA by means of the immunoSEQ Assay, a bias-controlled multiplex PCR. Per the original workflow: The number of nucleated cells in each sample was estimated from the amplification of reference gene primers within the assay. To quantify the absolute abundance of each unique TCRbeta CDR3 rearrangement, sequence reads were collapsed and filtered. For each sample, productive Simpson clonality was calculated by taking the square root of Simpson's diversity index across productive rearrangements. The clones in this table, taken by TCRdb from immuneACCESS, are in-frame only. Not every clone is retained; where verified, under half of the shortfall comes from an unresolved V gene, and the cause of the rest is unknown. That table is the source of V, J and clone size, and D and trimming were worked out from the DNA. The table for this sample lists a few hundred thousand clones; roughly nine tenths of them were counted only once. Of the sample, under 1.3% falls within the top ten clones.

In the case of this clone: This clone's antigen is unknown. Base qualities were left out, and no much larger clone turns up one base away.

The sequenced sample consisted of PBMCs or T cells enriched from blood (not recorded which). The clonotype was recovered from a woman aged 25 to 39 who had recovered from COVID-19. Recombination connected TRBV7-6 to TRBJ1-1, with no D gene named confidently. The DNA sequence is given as TGTGCCAGCAGCCCATGGGAGACGGTGAACACTGAAGCTTTCTTT. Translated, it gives CASSPWETVNTEAFF.